This T cell receptor (beta chain) comes out of a study of T cell responses to AZD1222 COVID-19 vaccine. The repertoire was sequenced with immunoSEQ multiplex PCR; TCRdb's copy has only in-frame clones and lacks some. The sample records approximately 150,000 clones, about 91% being singletons. The germline V gene has CDR1 SGHTA and CDR2 FQGNSA. With 3 bases removed from V and 4 bases from J, the gap between germline ends came to 3 bases. The CDR3 contains 11 residues. The receptor comes from an adult in good health. The genes are TRBV7-2 and TRBJ1-2; D uncertain. The sample in question was peripheral blood, obtained on day 0 of AZD1222 vaccination. DNA for the CDR3: TGTGCCAGCAGCTTTAGCTATGGCTACACCTTC. Translation gives CASSFSYGYTF.